This T cell receptor (beta chain) derives from a study of cytomegalovirus exposure and HLA in healthy donors. The PCR ran on 60 Vbeta and 13 Jbeta primers. Profiled with immunoSEQ multiplex PCR; TCRdb holds only in-frame clones, not every one. Seen here are over 150,000 clones, 80% observed once, and the top ten hold about 0.63%. The CDR3 has 12 amino acids. V shed 4 bases, J shed 10 bases, and the junction held 4 bases outside the gene matches. The germline V gene encodes CDR1 SGHDN and CDR2 FVKESK. The sequence derives from a boy between 10 and 17 years old in good health and CMV-seronegative. The sample consisted of PBMCs. V and J are TRBV14 and TRBJ2-1, with 7 bases fitting TRBD2. CDR3 protein: CASSPGGGEQFF. In nucleotides, the CDR3 is TGTGCCAGCAGCCCCGGGGGAGGGGAGCAGTTCTTC.